This T cell receptor (beta chain) was profiled in a study of cytomegalovirus exposure and HLA in healthy donors. V shed 4 bases and J 5 bases; nucleotides not matched to a gene: 12. CDR1 SGHRS and CDR2 YFSETQ come from the germline V gene. The CDR3 spans 16 residues. As to this clone: Its matching antigen is unknown.

In the PCR, 60 Vbeta and 13 Jbeta primers were used. Produced via immunoSEQ multiplex PCR; TCRdb's table is partial and in-frame only. The sample consists of 100,000 or so clones, over 65% of them appearing once. Study outcomes and limitations: Follow-up analysis later connected one missense variant in DCLRE1C with trimming of TCR beta V- and J-genes. Later work found that TCR association rates differed between HLA loci; DRB1 had the most and HLA-C the fewest.

The V and J genes are TRBV5-1 and TRBJ2-5; 9 nucleotides agree with TRBD1. This clonotype was sampled from a human donor in good health. Sequencing input: PBMCs. CDR3 in amino acids: CASSLPSGQGIETQYF. The CDR3 DNA sequence: TGCGCCAGCAGCCTCCCATCGGGACAGGGCATTGAGACCCAGTACTTC.